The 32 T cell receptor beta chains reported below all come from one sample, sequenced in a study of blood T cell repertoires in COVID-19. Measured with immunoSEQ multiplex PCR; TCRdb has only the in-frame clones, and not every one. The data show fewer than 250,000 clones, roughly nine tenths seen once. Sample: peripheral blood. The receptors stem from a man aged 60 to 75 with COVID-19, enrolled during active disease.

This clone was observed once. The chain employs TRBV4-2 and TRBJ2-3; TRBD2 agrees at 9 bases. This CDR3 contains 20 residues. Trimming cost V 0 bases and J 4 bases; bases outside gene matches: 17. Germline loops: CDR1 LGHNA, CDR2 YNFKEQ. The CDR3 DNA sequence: TGTGCCAGCAGCCAAGAAGGGGCGCATCCGGCTAGCGGGGCCGCAGATACGCAGTATTTT. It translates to CASSQEGAHPASGAADTQYF.

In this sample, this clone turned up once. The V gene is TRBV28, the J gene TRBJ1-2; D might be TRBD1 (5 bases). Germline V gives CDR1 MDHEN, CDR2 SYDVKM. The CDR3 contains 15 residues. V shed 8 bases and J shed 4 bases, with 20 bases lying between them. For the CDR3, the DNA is TGTGCCAGCTGTGACAGAAGGGCGTCTTCCTATGGCTACACCTTC. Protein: CASCDRRASSYGYTF.

The CDR3 sequence: CASSDGQNTEAFF. The CDR3 DNA follows: TGTGCCAGCTCGGATGGACAGAACACTGAAGCTTTCTTT. The gene calls are TRBV18 and TRBJ1-1; D is perhaps TRBD1 (5 bases). V was trimmed by 6 bases and J by 1 base, leaving 9 bases between them. Germline lookup yields CDR1 KGHSH and CDR2 LQKENI. CDR3 length: 13 amino acids. The whole variable domain, filled in from reference TRBV18 and TRBJ1-1, reads NAGVMQNPRHLVRRRGQEARLRCSPMKGHSHVYWYRQLPEEGLKFMVYLQKENIIDESGMPKERFSAEFPKEGPSILRIQQVVRGDSAAYFCASSDGQNTEAFFGQGTRLTVV.

CDR3 sequence: CASSQRLSRGRPNTGELFF. The CDR3 coding sequence is TGTGCCAGCAGCCAGAGGCTTTCAAGAGGGCGACCAAACACCGGGGAGCTGTTTTTT. V is TRBV3-1 (or the pseudogene TRBV3-2) and J is TRBJ2-2, with TRBD2 as a possible D gene (5 bases). Per the germline V gene, CDR1 is LGHDT and CDR2 is YNNKEL (reference sequence). V dropped 3 bases and J dropped 2 bases, with 22 bases sitting between them. The CDR3 contains 19 residues.

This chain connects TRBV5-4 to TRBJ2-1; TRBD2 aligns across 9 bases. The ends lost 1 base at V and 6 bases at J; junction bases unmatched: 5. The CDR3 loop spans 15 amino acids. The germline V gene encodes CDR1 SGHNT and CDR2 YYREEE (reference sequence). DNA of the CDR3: TGTGCCAGCAGCTTGACTAGCGGGTATGCCAATGAGCAGTTCTTC. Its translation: CASSLTSGYANEQFF.

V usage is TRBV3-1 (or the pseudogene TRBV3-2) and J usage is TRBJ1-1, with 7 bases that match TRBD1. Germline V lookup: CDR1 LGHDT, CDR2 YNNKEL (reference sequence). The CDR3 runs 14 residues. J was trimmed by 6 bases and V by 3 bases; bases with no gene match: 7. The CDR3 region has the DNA TGTGCCAGCAGCCAGTTACAGGGGCTGGCTGAAGCTTTCTTT. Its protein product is CASSQLQGLAEAFF.

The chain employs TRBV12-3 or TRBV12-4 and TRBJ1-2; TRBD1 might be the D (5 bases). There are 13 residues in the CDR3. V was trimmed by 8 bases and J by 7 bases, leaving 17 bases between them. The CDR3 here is CASGQFQGPGYTF. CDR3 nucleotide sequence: TGTGCCAGCGGTCAATTCCAGGGCCCTGGCTACACCTTC.

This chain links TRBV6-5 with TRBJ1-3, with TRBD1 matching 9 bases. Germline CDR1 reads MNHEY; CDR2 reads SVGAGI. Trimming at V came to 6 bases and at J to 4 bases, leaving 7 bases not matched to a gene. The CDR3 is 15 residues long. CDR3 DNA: TGTGCCAGCAGCGCCGGGACAGGGAACGGAAACACCATATATTTT. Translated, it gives CASSAGTGNGNTIYF.

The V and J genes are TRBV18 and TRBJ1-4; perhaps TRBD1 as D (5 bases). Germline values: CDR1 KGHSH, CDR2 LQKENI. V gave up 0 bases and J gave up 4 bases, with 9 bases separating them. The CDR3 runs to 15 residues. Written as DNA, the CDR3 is TGTGCCAGCTCACCACCTCAGGGAGGTAATGAAAAACTGTTTTTT. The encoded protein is CASSPPQGGNEKLFF.

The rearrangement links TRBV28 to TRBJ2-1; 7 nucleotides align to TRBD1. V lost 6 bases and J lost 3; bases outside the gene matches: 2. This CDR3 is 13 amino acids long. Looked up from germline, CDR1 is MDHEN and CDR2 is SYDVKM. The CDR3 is CASRTGLYNEQFF. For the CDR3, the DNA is TGTGCCAGCAGGACAGGGCTCTACAATGAGCAGTTCTTC.

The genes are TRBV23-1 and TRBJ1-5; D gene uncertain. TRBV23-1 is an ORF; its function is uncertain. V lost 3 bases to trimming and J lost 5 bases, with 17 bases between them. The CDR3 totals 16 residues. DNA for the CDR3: TGCGCCAGCAGTCAGGCGCGGCTCAGAGCAGATCAGCCCCAGCATTTT. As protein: CASSQARLRADQPQHF.

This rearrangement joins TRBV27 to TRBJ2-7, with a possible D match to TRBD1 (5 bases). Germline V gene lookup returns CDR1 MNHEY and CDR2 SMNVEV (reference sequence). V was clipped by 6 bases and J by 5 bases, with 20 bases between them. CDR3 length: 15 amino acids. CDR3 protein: CASSEAGPGWDEQYF. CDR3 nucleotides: TGTGCCAGCAGCGAAGCAGGGCCCGGATGGGACGAGCAGTACTTC.

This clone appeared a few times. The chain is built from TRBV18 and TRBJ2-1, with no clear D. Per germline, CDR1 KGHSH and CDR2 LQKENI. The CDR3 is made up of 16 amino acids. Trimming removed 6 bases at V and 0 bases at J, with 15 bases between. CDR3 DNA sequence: TGTGCCAGCTCGCCCCCTCCACAGAGCTCCTACAATGAGCAGTTCTTC. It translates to CASSPPPQSSYNEQFF.

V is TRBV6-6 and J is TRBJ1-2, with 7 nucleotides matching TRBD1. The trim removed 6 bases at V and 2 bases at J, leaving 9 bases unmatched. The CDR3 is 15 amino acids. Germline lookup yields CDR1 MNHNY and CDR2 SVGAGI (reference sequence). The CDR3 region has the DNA TGTGCCAGCAGAGAGACAGGGAGGAGGAACTATGGCTACACCTTC. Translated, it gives CASRETGRRNYGYTF.

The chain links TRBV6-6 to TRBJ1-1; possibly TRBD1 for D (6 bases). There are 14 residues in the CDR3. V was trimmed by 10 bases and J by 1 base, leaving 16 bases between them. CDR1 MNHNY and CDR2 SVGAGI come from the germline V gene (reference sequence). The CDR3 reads CATTWGQRNTEAFF. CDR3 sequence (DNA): TGTGCCACCACCTGGGGGCAGAGGAACACTGAAGCTTTCTTT.

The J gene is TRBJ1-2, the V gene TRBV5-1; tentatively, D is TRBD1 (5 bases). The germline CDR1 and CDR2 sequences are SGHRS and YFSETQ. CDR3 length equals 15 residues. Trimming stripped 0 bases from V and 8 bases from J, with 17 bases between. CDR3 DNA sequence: TGCGCCAGCAGCTTGGCCGTAGGCGGGACGGGAGGCTACACCTTC. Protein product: CASSLAVGGTGGYTF. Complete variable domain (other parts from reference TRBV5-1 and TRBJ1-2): KAGVTQTPRYLIKTRGQQVTLSCSPISGHRSVSWYQQTPGQGLQFLFEYFSETQRNKGNFPGRFSGRQFSNSRSEMNVSTLELGDSALYLCASSLAVGGTGGYTFGSGTRLTVV.

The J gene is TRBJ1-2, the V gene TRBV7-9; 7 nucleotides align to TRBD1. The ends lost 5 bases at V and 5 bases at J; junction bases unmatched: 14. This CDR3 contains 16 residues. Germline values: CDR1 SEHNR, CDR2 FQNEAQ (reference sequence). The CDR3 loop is CASSRTDRAGWYGYTF. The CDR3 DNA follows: TGTGCCAGCAGCCGTACCGACAGGGCGGGTTGGTATGGCTACACCTTC.

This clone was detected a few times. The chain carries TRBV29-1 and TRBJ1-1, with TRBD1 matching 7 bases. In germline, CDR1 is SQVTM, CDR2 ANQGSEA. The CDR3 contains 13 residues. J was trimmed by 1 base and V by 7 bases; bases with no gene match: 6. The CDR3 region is CSATTGTNTEAFF. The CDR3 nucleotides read TGCAGCGCCACGACAGGGACGAACACTGAAGCTTTCTTT.

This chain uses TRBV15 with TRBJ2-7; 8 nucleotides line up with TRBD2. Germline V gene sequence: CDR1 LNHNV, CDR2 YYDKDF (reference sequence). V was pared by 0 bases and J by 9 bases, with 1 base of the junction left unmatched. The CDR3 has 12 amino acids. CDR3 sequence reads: CATSRDRGGQYF. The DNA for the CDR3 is TGTGCCACCAGCAGAGATCGGGGGGGGCAGTACTTC.

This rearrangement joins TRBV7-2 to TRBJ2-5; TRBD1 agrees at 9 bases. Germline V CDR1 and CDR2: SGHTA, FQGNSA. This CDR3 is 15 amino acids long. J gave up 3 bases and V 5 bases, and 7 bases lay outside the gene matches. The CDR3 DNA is TGTGCCAGCAGCCTTAGGGGGACAGGGAAAGAGACCCAGTACTTC. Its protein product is CASSLRGTGKETQYF. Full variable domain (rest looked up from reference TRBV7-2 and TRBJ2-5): GAGVSQSPSNKVTEKGKDVELRCDPISGHTALYWYRQSLGQGLEFLIYFQGNSAPDKSGLPSDRFSAERTGGSVSTLTIQRTQQEDSAVYLCASSLRGTGKETQYFGPGTRLLVL.

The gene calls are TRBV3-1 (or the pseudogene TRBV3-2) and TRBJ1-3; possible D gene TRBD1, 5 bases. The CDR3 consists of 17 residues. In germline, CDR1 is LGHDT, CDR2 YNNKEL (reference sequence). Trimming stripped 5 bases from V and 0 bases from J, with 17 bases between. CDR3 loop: CASSLLLQASSGNTIYF. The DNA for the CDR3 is TGTGCCAGCAGCTTACTTCTACAGGCAAGCTCTGGAAACACCATATATTTT.

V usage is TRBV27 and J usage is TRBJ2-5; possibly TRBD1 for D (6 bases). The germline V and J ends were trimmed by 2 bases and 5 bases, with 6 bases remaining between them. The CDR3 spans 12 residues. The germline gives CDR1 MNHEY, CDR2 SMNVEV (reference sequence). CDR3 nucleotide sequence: TGTGCCAGCAGTTTAGACAGGGAGACCCAGTACTTC. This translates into CASSLDRETQYF.

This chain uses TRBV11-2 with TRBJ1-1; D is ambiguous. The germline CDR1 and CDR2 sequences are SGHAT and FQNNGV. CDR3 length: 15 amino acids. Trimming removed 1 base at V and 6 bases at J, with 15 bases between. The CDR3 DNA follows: TGTGCCAGCAGCTTAGGTTCTATAAATCGTCCTGAAGCTTTCTTT. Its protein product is CASSLGSINRPEAFF.

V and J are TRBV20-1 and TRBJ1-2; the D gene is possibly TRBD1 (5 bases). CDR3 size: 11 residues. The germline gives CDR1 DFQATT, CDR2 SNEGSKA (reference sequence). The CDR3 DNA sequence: TGCACTGGCCGCGGGACCTATGGCTACACCTTC. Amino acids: CTGRGTYGYTF.

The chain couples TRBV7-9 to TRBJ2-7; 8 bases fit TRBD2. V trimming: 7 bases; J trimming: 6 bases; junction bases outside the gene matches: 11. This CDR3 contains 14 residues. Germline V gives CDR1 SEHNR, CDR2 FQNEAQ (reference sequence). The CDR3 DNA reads TGTGCCAGCACCTCGGGGGGGGCGCCGGGCGAGCAGTACTTC. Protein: CASTSGGAPGEQYF. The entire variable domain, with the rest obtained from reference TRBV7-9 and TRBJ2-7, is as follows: DTGVSQNPRHKITKRGQNVTFRCDPISEHNRLYWYRQTLGQGPEFLTYFQNEAQLEKSRLLSDRFSAERPKGSFSTLEIQRTEQGDSAMYLCASTSGGAPGEQYFGPGTRLTVT.

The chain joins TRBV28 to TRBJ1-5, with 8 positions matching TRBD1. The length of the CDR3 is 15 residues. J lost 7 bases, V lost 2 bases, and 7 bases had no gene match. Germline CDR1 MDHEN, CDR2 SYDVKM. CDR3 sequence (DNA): TGTGCCAGCAGTTTACCAGGACAGGGAGGCCAGCCCCAGCATTTT. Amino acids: CASSLPGQGGQPQHF.

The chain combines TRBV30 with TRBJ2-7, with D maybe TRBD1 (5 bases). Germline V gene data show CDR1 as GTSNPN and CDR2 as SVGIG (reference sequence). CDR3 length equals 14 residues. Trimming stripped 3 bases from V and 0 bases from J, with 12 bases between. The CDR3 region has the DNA TGTGCCTGGAGGTTACAGGCCCGCTCCTACGAGCAGTACTTC. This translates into CAWRLQARSYEQYF.

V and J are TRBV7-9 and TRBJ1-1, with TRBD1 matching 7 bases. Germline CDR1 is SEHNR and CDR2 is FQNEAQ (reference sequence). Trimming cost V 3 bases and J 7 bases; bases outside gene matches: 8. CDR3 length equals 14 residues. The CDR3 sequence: CASSFDDRDLEAFF. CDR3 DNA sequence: TGTGCCAGCAGCTTCGACGACAGGGACCTTGAAGCTTTCTTT. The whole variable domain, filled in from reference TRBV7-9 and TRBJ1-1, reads DTGVSQNPRHKITKRGQNVTFRCDPISEHNRLYWYRQTLGQGPEFLTYFQNEAQLEKSRLLSDRFSAERPKGSFSTLEIQRTEQGDSAMYLCASSFDDRDLEAFFGQGTRLTVV.

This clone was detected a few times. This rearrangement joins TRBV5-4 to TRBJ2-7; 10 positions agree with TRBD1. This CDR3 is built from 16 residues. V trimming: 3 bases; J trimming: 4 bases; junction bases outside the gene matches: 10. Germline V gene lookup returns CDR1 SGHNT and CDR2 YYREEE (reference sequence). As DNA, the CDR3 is TGTGCCAGCAGCTCAGGGGGTGGGACAGGGGAATACGAGCAGTACTTC. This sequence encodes CASSSGGGTGEYEQYF.

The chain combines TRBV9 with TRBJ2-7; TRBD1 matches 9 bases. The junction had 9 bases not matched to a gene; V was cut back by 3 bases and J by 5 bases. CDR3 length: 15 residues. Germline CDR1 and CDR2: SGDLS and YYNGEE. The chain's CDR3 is CASSDERDRAHEQYF. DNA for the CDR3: TGTGCCAGCAGCGACGAAAGGGACAGGGCTCACGAGCAGTACTTC.

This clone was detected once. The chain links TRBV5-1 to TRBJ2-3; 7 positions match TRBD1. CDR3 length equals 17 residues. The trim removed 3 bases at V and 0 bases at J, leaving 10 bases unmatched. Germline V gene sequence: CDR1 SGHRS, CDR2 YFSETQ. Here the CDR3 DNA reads TGCGCCAGCAGCTCCCGTCGGGACAGCGCTAGCACAGATACGCAGTATTTT. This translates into CASSSRRDSASTDTQYF.

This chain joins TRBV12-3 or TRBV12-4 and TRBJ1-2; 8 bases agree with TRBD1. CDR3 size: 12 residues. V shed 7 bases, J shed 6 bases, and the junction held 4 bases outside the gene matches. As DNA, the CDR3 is TGTGCCAGCACCCGGACAGGGAATGGCTACACCTTC. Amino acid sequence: CASTRTGNGYTF.